This T cell receptor beta chain was identified during a study of identical twins (dated by TCRdb to 2015 to 2016). Study-level background: The study deep-sequenced TCR alpha and beta repertoires from monozygotic twins, unrelated adults of various ages and cord blood to test whether fetal clonotypes persist. To rule out contamination, replicate twin experiments were performed at different times with different library preparation protocols.

This clonotype was recorded a few times. The antigen it recognizes is unknown. There are no base qualities to consult, and no much larger clone falls within one base. V is shortened by 1 base, J by 2 bases, and the region joining them spans 6 bases. Inclusive of the bounding cysteine and phenylalanine, the CDR3 is 14 residues long. The retained sequence is limited to the CDR3, 42 bases, with the frame set at the first base. CDR1 and CDR2 are drawn from the germline V gene: MNHNS, SASEGT. Study-level results and caveats: Zero-insertion analyses could be partly confounded by invariant T cells such as MAIT and iNKT, although diverse VJ usage argued against such confounding for most clonotypes. Because the same donors could not be followed over many years, the conclusions relied on cross-sectional statistical analysis. Compared with coincidental sharing between unrelated individuals, out-of-frame TCR alpha sequences shared between twins had an excess of sequences with low generation probability. The excess sharing between twins in beta out-of-frame sequences was weaker because fewer shared sequences reduced the signal-to-noise ratio. In monozygotic twins, out-of-frame TCR alpha sharing was systematically underestimated by recombination models, although the models agreed with sharing between unrelated individuals. Abundant cord blood beta clonotypes carried fewer insertions; young adult naive repertoires showed a weaker similar trend, while memory repertoires showed none.

Libraries were made using 5' RACE. Reads for this sample came from an Illumina HiSeq 2000. A universal primer binding site was introduced by template switching, and a unique molecular identifier was present in the final cDNA, enabling accurate counting of TCR cDNA molecules. Specific primers in the conserved constant-segment region were used to synthesize first-strand cDNA for TCR alpha and beta chains. To control for contamination, each cDNA library was double barcoded with a SMART-Mk sample barcode plus Illumina barcodes. Two successive PCR steps introduced TruSeq adapter sequences along with Illumina sample barcodes. The TCR alpha and beta cDNA libraries were sequenced on the Illumina HiSeq platform using custom primers. Turning to the authors' computational methods: Raw reads were processed with MiGEC to extract unique molecular identifiers, and MiXCR was used to determine CDR3 positions. Recombination models were inferred per individual with the repgenHMM and IGoR tools using an EM algorithm. Shared clonotypes were analyzed with the tcR package in R, and sharing was normalized by the product of cloneset sizes. To study raw recombination free of thymic and clonal selection effects, out-of-frame nonproductive sequences were analyzed. TCRdb reprocessed the public reads (quality trimming at Q25 with fastp, clone calling with MiXCR) and kept in-frame beta chains. Identical CDR3 protein sequences are pooled into one entry, listed with their most common genes and DNA. TCRdb, not the original authors, processed these V and J calls. The sample profile shows 1.5 million to 2 million distinct CDR3 sequences; 25% to 35% of them were found once. The ten largest make up under 0.35% of the sample.

Every donor in the study was a healthy Caucasian. The specimen was cord blood. The receptor was isolated from a newborn girl in good health. This sequence uses TRBV6-1 and TRBJ1-5; the D gene is perhaps TRBD1, from 5 matching bases. The DNA is as follows: TGTGCCAGCAGTGAAGTACAGGGCAATCAGCCCCAGCATTTT. This is translated as CASSEVQGNQPQHF.